A single sample is the source of the 9 T cell receptor beta chains below, sequenced in a study of Ad26.COV2.S vaccination and SARS-CoV-2 variants. The sample's treatment: some 19 received Ad26.COV2.S at low or high dose, single or two shots; 5 received placebo; per-sample allocation not given. Sampling happened 63 days after the first vaccine or placebo injection. Libraries were prepared by immunoSEQ multiplex PCR; TCRdb keeps only in-frame clonotypes and omits some of them. The repertoire has about 350,000 clones, around 89% of them found once; the top ten carry approximately 5%. The starting material was peripheral blood, obtained in a trial of Ad26.COV2.S vaccine versus placebo. The receptors shown here come from a person aged 18-65 years who received the Ad26.COV2.S COVID-19 vaccine or a placebo.

This clone appeared a single time. V and J are TRBV7-9 and TRBJ1-5, with 7 positions matching TRBD1. Germline V gene lookup returns CDR1 SEHNR and CDR2 FQNEAQ (reference sequence). Unmatched junction bases numbered 8, after V lost 6 bases and J lost 3 bases. This CDR3 contains 15 residues. Here the CDR3 reads CASSFTGQLNQPQHF. In DNA, the CDR3 is TGTGCCAGCAGTTTTACGGGACAGCTCAATCAGCCCCAGCATTTT.

The rearrangement links TRBV23-1 to TRBJ1-1; 9 bases match TRBD1. Being an ORF, TRBV23-1 has a function that is uncertain. V lost 4 bases to trimming and J lost 3 bases; unmatched junction nucleotides: 18. The CDR3 runs 19 residues. The CDR3 bases are TGCGCCAGCAGTCCCATACCCCTTCACAGGGGGCGAGGGGACACTGAAGCTTTCTTT. Translated, it gives CASSPIPLHRGRGDTEAFF.

V gene TRBV27 combines with J gene TRBJ2-5, with 7 bases lining up with TRBD1. V trimming: 3 bases; J trimming: 2 bases; junction bases outside the gene matches: 12. The CDR3 covers 17 residues. CDR1 and CDR2 (germline): MNHEY, SMNVEV (reference sequence). The CDR3 nucleotides read TGTGCCAGCAGTTTTCGGACAGGTCATGACGTACAAGAGACCCAGTACTTC. Translating it yields CASSFRTGHDVQETQYF.

The J gene is TRBJ2-3, the V gene TRBV7-9, with 8 bases aligning to TRBD1. CDR3 length: 17 amino acids. Trimming cost V 1 base and J 2 bases; bases outside gene matches: 8. Germline assignment: CDR1 SEHNR and CDR2 FQNEAQ (reference sequence). CDR3 in amino acids: CASSLGAGGFNTDTQYF. The CDR3 coding sequence is TGTGCCAGCAGCTTAGGAGCAGGGGGCTTTAACACAGATACGCAGTATTTT.

This chain links TRBV18 with TRBJ1-4; no clear D gene. The CDR3 totals 14 residues. Trimming left V 4 bases short and J 8 bases short, with 14 bases between. Germline V gives CDR1 KGHSH, CDR2 LQKENI. The CDR3 spells CASSQGRGREKLFF. CDR3 in DNA: TGTGCCAGCTCACAAGGGCGAGGAAGAGAAAAACTGTTTTTT.

The rearrangement uses TRBV12-3 or TRBV12-4 and TRBJ1-3; D is unclear. The V end was cut by 2 bases, the J end by 1 base, with 0 bases between. CDR3 length equals 12 residues. The CDR3 here is CASSLSGNTIYF. The CDR3 nucleotides read TGTGCCAGCAGTTTATCTGGAAACACCATATATTTT.

In this sample, this clone turned up once. This chain joins TRBV19 and TRBJ1-1, with 7 bases fitting TRBD1. Germline V gene data show CDR1 as LNHDA and CDR2 as SQIVND (reference sequence). Trimming cost V 1 base and J 5 bases; bases outside gene matches: 13. The CDR3 is 17 amino acids. The CDR3 spells CASSIGTNEGAGTEAFF. The CDR3 bases are TGTGCCAGTAGTATAGGCACTAACGAGGGGGCTGGAACTGAAGCTTTCTTT.

This chain joins TRBV5-5 and TRBJ2-1; D not certain. Deletions cut 6 bases from V and 3 bases from J, with 13 bases between. The germline gives CDR1 SGHKS, CDR2 YYEKEE (reference sequence). The CDR3 spans 14 residues. The CDR3 protein is CASTLSPLYNEQFF. CDR3 coding DNA: TGTGCCAGCACCCTCTCCCCCCTCTACAATGAGCAGTTCTTC.

The chain recombines TRBV4-2 with TRBJ2-1; D not resolved. Germline CDR1 and CDR2: LGHNA and YNFKEQ. This CDR3 is 14 amino acids long. Trimming removed 1 base at V and 5 bases at J, with 9 bases between. The CDR3 nucleotides read TGTGCCAGCAGCCAAGTTATATCCAACAATGAGCAGTTCTTC. Translating it yields CASSQVISNNEQFF.